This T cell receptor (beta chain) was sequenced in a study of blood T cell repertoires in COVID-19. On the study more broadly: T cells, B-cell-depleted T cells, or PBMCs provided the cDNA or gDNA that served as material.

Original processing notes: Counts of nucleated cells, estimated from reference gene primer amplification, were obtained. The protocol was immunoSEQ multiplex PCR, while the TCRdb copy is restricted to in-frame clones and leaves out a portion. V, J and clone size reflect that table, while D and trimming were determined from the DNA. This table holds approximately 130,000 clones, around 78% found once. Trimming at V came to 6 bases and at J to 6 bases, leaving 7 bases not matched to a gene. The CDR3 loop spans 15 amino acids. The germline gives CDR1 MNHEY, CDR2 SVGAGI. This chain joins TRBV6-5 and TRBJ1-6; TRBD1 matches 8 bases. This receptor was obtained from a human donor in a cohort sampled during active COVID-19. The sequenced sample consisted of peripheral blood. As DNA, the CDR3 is TGTGCCAGCAGGACCGGGACAGGCCGTAATTCACCCCTCCACTTT. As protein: CASRTGTGRNSPLHF.